This note documents a single TCR beta chain sequence. Its cognate antigen is unknown. This record comes from a study of cytomegalovirus exposure and HLA in healthy donors. Study-level results: A later analysis found most CMV-associated TCR beta chains apparently HLA-restricted. A classifier reportedly called cytomegalovirus status with high sensitivity and specificity.

Vbeta (60) and Jbeta (13) primers were used in the PCR. Profiled with immunoSEQ multiplex PCR; TCRdb holds only in-frame clones, not every one. The repertoire has 59,000 or so clones, less than 90% of them found once; the top ten carry 9.5% to 12%. At the time of sampling, donors were nominally healthy, though unrecorded immune exposures were likely. The CDR3 spans 16 residues. The V end lost 3 bases, the J end lost 1 base, and 13 bases lay between the germline ends. Germline values: CDR1 LGHNA, CDR2 YNFKEQ. The genes are TRBV4-2 and TRBJ1-5; a possible D gene is TRBD1 (6 bases). The sequence came from a female donor in good health and CMV-seronegative. The sequenced material came from PBMCs. CDR3 amino acids: CASSQVTGLSNQPQHF. The CDR3, as DNA: TGTGCCAGCAGCCAGGTTACAGGGTTAAGCAATCAGCCCCAGCATTTT.